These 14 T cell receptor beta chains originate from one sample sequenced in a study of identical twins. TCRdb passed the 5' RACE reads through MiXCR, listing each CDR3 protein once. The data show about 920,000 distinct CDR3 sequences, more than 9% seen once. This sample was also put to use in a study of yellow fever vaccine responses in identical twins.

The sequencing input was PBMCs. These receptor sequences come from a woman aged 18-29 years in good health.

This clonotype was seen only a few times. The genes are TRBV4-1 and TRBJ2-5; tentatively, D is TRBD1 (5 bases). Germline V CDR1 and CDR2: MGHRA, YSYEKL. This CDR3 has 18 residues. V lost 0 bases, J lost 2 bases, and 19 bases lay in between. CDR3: CASSQDLGQGSHQETQYF. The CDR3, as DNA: TGCGCCAGCAGCCAAGATTTGGGCCAGGGAAGTCATCAAGAGACCCAGTACTTC.

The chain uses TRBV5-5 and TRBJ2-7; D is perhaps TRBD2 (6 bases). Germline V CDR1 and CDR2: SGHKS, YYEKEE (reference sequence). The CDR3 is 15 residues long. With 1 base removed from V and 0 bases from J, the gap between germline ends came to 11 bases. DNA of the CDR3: TGTGCCAGCAGCTTGTACGGGAGCTTCTCCTACGAGCAGTACTTC. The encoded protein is CASSLYGSFSYEQYF. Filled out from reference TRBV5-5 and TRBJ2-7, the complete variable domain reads DAGVTQSPTHLIKTRGQQVTLRCSPISGHKSVSWYQQVLGQGPQFIFQYYEKEERGRGNFPDRFSARQFPNYSSELNVNALLLGDSALYLCASSLYGSFSYEQYFGPGTRLTVT.

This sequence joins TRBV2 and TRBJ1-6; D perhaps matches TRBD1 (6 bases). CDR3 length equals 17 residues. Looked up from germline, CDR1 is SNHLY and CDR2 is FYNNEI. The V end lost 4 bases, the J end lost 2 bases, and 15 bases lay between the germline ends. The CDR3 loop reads CASSVDSGQPYNSPLHF. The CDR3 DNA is TGTGCCAGCAGTGTAGATTCTGGACAGCCCTATAATTCACCCCTCCACTTT.

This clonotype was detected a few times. The CDR3 sequence is CSVEFRESNWGTEAFF. CDR3 nucleotides: TGCAGCGTCGAATTCCGGGAGTCGAACTGGGGCACTGAAGCTTTCTTT. The chain carries TRBV29-1 and TRBJ1-1; D call uncertain. The germline V and J ends were trimmed by 6 bases and 4 bases, with 24 bases remaining between them. CDR3 length: 16 residues. Per the germline V gene, CDR1 is SQVTM and CDR2 is ANQGSEA.

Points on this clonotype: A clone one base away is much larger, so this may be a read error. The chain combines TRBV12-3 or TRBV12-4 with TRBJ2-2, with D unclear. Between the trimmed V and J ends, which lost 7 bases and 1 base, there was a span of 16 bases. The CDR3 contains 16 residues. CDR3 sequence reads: CASTPPVLRNTGELFF. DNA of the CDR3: TGTGCCAGCACCCCACCGGTCTTGAGGAACACCGGGGAGCTGTTTTTT.

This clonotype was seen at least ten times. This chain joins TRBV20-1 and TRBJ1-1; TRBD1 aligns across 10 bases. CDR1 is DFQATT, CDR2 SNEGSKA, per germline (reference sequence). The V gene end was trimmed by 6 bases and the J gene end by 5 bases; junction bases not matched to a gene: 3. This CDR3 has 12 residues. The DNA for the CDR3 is TGCAGTGCGAGGGACAGGGGAACTGAAGCTTTCTTT. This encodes CSARDRGTEAFF.

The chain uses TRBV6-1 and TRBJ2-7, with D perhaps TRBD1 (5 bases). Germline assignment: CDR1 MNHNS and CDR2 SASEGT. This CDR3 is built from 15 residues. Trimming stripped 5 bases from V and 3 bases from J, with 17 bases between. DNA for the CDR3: TGTGCCAGCAGTCCCAGGACACCTCATCTCTACGAGCAGTACTTC. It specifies CASSPRTPHLYEQYF.

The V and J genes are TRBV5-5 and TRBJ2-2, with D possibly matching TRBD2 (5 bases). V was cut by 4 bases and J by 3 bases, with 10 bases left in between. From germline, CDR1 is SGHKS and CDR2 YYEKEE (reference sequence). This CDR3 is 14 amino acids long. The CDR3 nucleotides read TGTGCCAGCAGCGCTGGACTCCACACCGGGGAGCTGTTTTTT. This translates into CASSAGLHTGELFF.

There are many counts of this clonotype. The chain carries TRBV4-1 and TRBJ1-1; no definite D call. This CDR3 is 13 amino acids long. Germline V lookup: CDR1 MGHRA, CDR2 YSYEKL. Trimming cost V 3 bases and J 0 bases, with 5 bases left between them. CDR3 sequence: CASSQNVNTEAFF. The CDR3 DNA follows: TGCGCCAGCAGCCAGAACGTGAACACTGAAGCTTTCTTT.

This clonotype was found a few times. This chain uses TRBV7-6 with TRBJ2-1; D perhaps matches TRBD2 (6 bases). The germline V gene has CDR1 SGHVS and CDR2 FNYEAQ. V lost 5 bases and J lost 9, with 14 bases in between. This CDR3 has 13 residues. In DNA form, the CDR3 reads TGTGCCAGCAGCCCCGGGGCGGGGTTTGAGCAGTTCTTC. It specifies CASSPGAGFEQFF.

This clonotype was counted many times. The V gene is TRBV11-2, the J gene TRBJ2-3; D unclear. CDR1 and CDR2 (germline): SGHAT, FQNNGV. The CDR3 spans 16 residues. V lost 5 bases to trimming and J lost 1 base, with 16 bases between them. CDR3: CASSRLYIDGTDTQYF. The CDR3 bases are TGTGCCAGCAGCCGACTTTACATCGACGGCACAGATACGCAGTATTTT.

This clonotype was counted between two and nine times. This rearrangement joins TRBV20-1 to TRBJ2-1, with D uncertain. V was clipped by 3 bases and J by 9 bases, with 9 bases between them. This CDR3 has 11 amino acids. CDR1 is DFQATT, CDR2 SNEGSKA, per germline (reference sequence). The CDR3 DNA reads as TGCAGTGCTAGTCTAGGATTTGAGCAGTTCTTC. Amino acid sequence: CSASLGFEQFF.

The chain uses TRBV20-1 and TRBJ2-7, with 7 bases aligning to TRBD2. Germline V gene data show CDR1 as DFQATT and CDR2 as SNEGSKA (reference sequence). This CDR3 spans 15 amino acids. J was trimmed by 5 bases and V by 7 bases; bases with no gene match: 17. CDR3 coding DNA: TGCAGTGTACCGCAGCCGGGCGGGAGTTTCGACGAGCAGTACTTC. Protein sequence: CSVPQPGGSFDEQYF.

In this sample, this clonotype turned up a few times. The CDR3 loop is CSAIIMRLAGETQYF. As DNA, the CDR3 is TGCAGTGCTATAATCATGAGACTAGCGGGAGAGACCCAGTACTTC. This chain uses TRBV20-1 with TRBJ2-5; 10 bases fit TRBD2. The CDR3 sequence is 15 residues long. Trimming cost V 4 bases and J 4 bases; bases outside gene matches: 9. Germline CDR1 DFQATT, CDR2 SNEGSKA (reference sequence).